A selection of T cell receptor beta chains follows, all from one sample in a study of T cells in narcolepsy. Only in-frame clones appear in the TCRdb table, and some are missing; sequencing was by immunoSEQ multiplex PCR. The data hold roughly 30,000 clones, with roughly 80% observed a single time. The sample was memory (CD45RA-) CD4+ T cells from blood. The receptors derive from a human donor in good health. CDR3s include the opening cysteine and the closing phenylalanine or tryptophan. The D gene is left open where the match is weak. Part of the rows lack a size; the others show once, few, many or a class for expanded clones.

J gene,D gene,clone size,V gene,CDR3 protein,CDR3 DNA
TRBJ2-3,TRBD2,-,TRBV2,CASSGGASGVTDTQYF,TGTGCCAGCAGTGGGGGGGCTAGCGGGGTCACAGATACGCAGTATTTT
TRBJ2-3,-,-,TRBV9,CASSPGFGGGDTQYF,TGTGCCAGCAGCCCAGGCTTTGGGGGTGGAGATACGCAGTATTTT
TRBJ1-5,TRBD1,-,TRBV6-1,CASSPRGTGVVPQHF,TGTGCCAGCAGCCCCCGGGGGACAGGGGTGGTGCCCCAGCATTTT
TRBJ2-1,-,-,TRBV5-4,CASSLQGRDNEQFF,TGTGCCAGCAGCTTACAGGGGAGGGACAATGAGCAGTTCTTC
TRBJ1-3,-,-,TRBV4-2,CASSPWGAGNTIYF,TGTGCCAGCAGCCCGTGGGGTGCTGGAAACACCATATATTTT
TRBJ2-2,-,-,TRBV2,CASTQKRGTGELFF,TGTGCCAGCACACAAAAACGGGGGACCGGGGAGCTGTTTTTT
TRBJ2-1,TRBD2,-,TRBV11-2,CASSLLTSGSLDEQFF,TGTGCCAGCAGCTTACTGACTAGCGGGAGCCTCGATGAGCAGTTCTTC
TRBJ2-3,TRBD2,-,TRBV7-8,CASSRLAGYTDTQYF,TGTGCCAGCAGCCGACTAGCGGGCTACACAGATACGCAGTATTTT
TRBJ2-5,-,once,TRBV5-1,CASSSRSQETQYF,TGCGCCAGCAGCTCGAGAAGCCAAGAGACCCAGTACTTC
TRBJ1-1,-,-,TRBV18,CASSPSNRPMNTEAFF,TGTGCCAGCTCACCTTCTAACCGCCCAATGAACACTGAAGCTTTCTTT
TRBJ1-2,-,-,TRBV11-2,CASSYSGTANYGYTF,TGTGCCAGCAGCTACTCCGGGACCGCGAACTATGGCTACACCTTC
TRBJ1-1,-,-,TRBV5-4,CASSTGPSNPAFF,TGTGCCAGCAGCACGGGACCCTCGAACCCGGCTTTCTTT
TRBJ1-1,-,once,TRBV6-5,CASRPPGVTEAFF,TGTGCCAGCAGGCCGCCAGGAGTCACTGAAGCTTTCTTT
TRBJ1-4,-,-,TRBV16,CASSPTTASNEKLFF,TGTGCCAGCAGCCCAACGACTGCCTCTAATGAAAAACTGTTTTTT
TRBJ2-7,-,-,TRBV10-2,CASSDPTEGARGEQYF,TGCGCCAGCAGTGACCCCACGGAGGGCGCGCGCGGCGAGCAGTACTTC
TRBJ1-1,-,once,TRBV5-1,CASSLLPGGTEAFF,TGCGCCAGCAGCTTGTTACCGGGAGGAACTGAAGCTTTCTTT
TRBJ1-1,-,-,TRBV29-1,CSVRTQGSEAFF,TGCAGCGTTAGAACACAGGGCTCTGAAGCTTTCTTT
TRBJ1-4,TRBD1,-,TRBV6-1,CASRITGGNPFF,TGTGCCAGCAGAATAACAGGGGGGAACCCGTTTTTT
TRBJ1-3,-,few,TRBV10-3,CAISDQRNSGNTIYF,TGTGCCATCAGTGACCAGAGAAACTCTGGAAACACCATATATTTT
TRBJ1-1,-,-,TRBV7-2,CASSLGKIRVTEAFF,TGTGCCAGCAGCCTAGGGAAGATCAGGGTAACTGAAGCTTTCTTT
TRBJ2-5,-,-,TRBV11-2,CASSLGEVGTAQYF,TGTGCCAGCAGCTTAGGGGAGGTAGGAACAGCCCAGTACTTC
TRBJ2-3,-,-,TRBV4-1,CASSQQAGTDTQYF,TGCGCCAGCAGCCAACAGGCGGGGACAGATACGCAGTATTTT
TRBJ1-1,-,once,TRBV11-3,CASSLLGNTEAFF,TGTGCCAGCAGCTTACTGGGAAACACTGAAGCTTTCTTT